Reported below is one TCR beta chain. The data derive from a study of blood T cell repertoires in COVID-19. The CDR3 runs to 16 residues. Germline assignment: CDR1 MGHDK and CDR2 SYGVNS. With V trimmed by 0 bases and J by 4 bases, 5 bases remained unmatched. Study processing details: Estimates of nucleated cell counts were drawn from the amplification of reference gene primers. Repertoires were generated with immunoSEQ multiplex PCR, while TCRdb's copy carries only in-frame clones and drops some. V, J and clone size are those of that table, while D and trimming were read from the DNA. The sample shows 210,000 or so clones, roughly 84% of them seen only once.

The specimen sequenced was peripheral blood. The gene calls are TRBV25-1 and TRBJ2-1, with 8 bases that match TRBD1. This clonotype was sampled from a woman aged 80 or older with active or convalescent COVID-19. The CDR3 DNA reads TGTGCCAGCAGTGAATATCCGGGACAGGTTTACAATGAGCAGTTCTTC. It is translated as CASSEYPGQVYNEQFF.